These 20 T cell receptor beta chains were all obtained from the same sample, sequenced in a study of cytomegalovirus exposure and HLA in healthy donors. The PCR contained 60 Vbeta and 13 Jbeta primers. Using immunoSEQ multiplex PCR, the repertoire was profiled, and TCRdb retains in-frame clones only, with some absent. The repertoire holds around 150,000 clones, 75% seen once, with 2.5% to 3.5% in the top ten. The specimen was PBMCs. These receptors were obtained from a woman between 45 and 65 years old in good health and CMV-seropositive.

The rearrangement uses TRBV5-1 and TRBJ1-1; 9 bases match TRBD1. The germline V gene has CDR1 SGHRS and CDR2 YFSETQ. The V segment lost 4 bases and the J segment 11 bases; nucleotides outside the gene matches: 6. This CDR3 has 12 amino acids. CDR3 DNA sequence: TGCGCCAGCAGCACTGGGACAGGGAGGGCTTTCTTT. It specifies CASSTGTGRAFF.

The gene calls are TRBV5-8 and TRBJ2-3; D unclear. V lost 0 bases, J lost 1 base, and 12 bases lay in between. Germline V gene sequence: CDR1 SGHTS, CDR2 YDEGEE. The CDR3 loop spans 16 amino acids. This CDR3 is CASSLGGYQGTDTQYF. The CDR3 DNA follows: TGTGCCAGCAGCTTGGGTGGGTATCAGGGCACAGATACGCAGTATTTT.

To note about this clone: The CDR3 end shows no conserved phenylalanine or tryptophan, and so a read error is likely. V usage is TRBV6-6 and J usage is TRBJ1-2; the match to TRBD1 covers 7 bases. The germline V gene has CDR1 MNHNY and CDR2 SVGAGI (reference sequence). V lost 5 bases and J lost 4; bases outside the gene matches: 7. This CDR3 is built from 14 residues. In DNA form, the CDR3 reads TGTGCCAGCAGTAGTACAGGGGCCGCCTATGGCTACACCCTC. As protein: CASSSTGAAYGYTL.

The chain recombines TRBV15 with TRBJ2-2, with a weak D call TRBD2 (6 bases). CDR3 length: 15 residues. CDR1 is LNHNV and CDR2 is YYDKDF in the germline V gene (reference sequence). Trimming took 1 base from V and 0 from J, leaving 6 bases between them. As DNA, the CDR3 is TGTGCCACCAGCAGAGGGGGGGCGAACACCGGGGAGCTGTTTTTT. Translation: CATSRGGANTGELFF.

V usage is TRBV28 and J usage is TRBJ2-6; 7 nucleotides line up with TRBD1. V lost 5 bases and J lost 2; bases outside the gene matches: 9. The CDR3 sequence is 17 residues long. Germline CDR1 MDHEN, CDR2 SYDVKM. The CDR3 reads CASSRKTGKTGANVLTF. For the CDR3, the DNA is TGTGCCAGCAGTCGGAAGACAGGGAAGACTGGGGCCAACGTCCTGACTTTC.

The V call is TRBV2, the J call TRBJ1-4, with D possibly being TRBD1 (5 bases). Germline CDR1 reads SNHLY; CDR2 reads FYNNEI. The CDR3 has 13 residues. V was clipped by 6 bases and J by 3 bases, with 8 bases between them. DNA of the CDR3: TGTGCCAGCAGCAGGGAGGCTAATGAAAAACTGTTTTTT. It codes for CASSREANEKLFF. Full variable domain (rest looked up from reference TRBV2 and TRBJ1-4): EPEVTQTPSHQVTQMGQEVILRCVPISNHLYFYWYRQILGQKVEFLVSFYNNEISEKSEIFDDQFSVERPDGSNFTLKIRSTKLEDSAMYFCASSREANEKLFFGSGTQLSVL.

This clone was counted a single time. The chain recombines TRBV6-5 with TRBJ1-2; D perhaps matches TRBD1 (6 bases). The germline V and J ends were trimmed by 7 bases and 4 bases, with 10 bases remaining between them. The CDR3 is 12 residues long. Germline V gene data show CDR1 as MNHEY and CDR2 as SVGAGI. CDR3 coding DNA: TGTGCCAGCACGAGGGACACCTATGGCTACACCTTC. Protein: CASTRDTYGYTF.

The sample holds a few counts of this clone. The chain carries TRBV25-1 and TRBJ2-3; D might be TRBD2 (5 bases). CDR3 length equals 14 residues. V lost 3 bases and J lost 6, with 13 bases in between. Germline V gene lookup returns CDR1 MGHDK and CDR2 SYGVNS. Here the CDR3 DNA reads TGTGCCAGCAGTGATATCGGGGTTCGGGATACGCAGTATTTT. It codes for CASSDIGVRDTQYF.

This clone was counted a few times. The genes are TRBV5-1 and TRBJ1-1; tentatively, D is TRBD1 (5 bases). This CDR3 has 14 amino acids. V lost 1 base, J lost 5 bases, and 12 bases lay in between. Germline V CDR1 and CDR2: SGHRS, YFSETQ. The DNA for the CDR3 is TGCGCCAGCAGCTTGTATCAGGGAAGTACTGAAGCTTTCTTT. Amino acids: CASSLYQGSTEAFF.

The chain carries TRBV10-3 and TRBJ1-2; tentative D call: TRBD1 (5 bases). The CDR3 is 13 amino acids. V lost 2 bases and J 4 bases, leaving 8 bases between the germline ends. The germline V gene has CDR1 ENHRY and CDR2 SYGVKD. The CDR3 spells CAISEMGGYGYTF. DNA for the CDR3: TGTGCCATCAGTGAGATGGGGGGCTATGGCTACACCTTC.

This chain connects TRBV30 to TRBJ2-1; a possible D gene is TRBD1 (6 bases). Germline CDR1 reads GTSNPN; CDR2 reads SVGIG (reference sequence). V lost 2 bases to trimming and J lost 10 bases, with 15 bases between them. The CDR3 is 13 residues long. In DNA form, the CDR3 reads TGTGCCTGGAGTTCCCAGGGGTTGGGCGAGCAGTTCTTC. Amino acids: CAWSSQGLGEQFF.

The J gene is TRBJ2-2, the V gene TRBV29-1; TRBD2 agrees at 8 bases. The CDR3 totals 16 residues. Germline CDR1 SQVTM, CDR2 ANQGSEA. V dropped 0 bases and J dropped 5; count of bases not matched to a gene: 8. The CDR3 nucleotides are TGCAGCGTTGAAGATCGGGGGGGGGCAAATACCGGGGAGCTGTTTTTT. Translating it yields CSVEDRGGANTGELFF.

This chain links TRBV14 with TRBJ1-6, with D perhaps TRBD1 (6 bases). The length of the CDR3 is 17 residues. Deletions cut 1 base from V and 5 bases from J, with 15 bases between. Germline assignment: CDR1 SGHDN and CDR2 FVKESK. CDR3: CASSQGYLQGNNSPLHF. CDR3 DNA: TGTGCCAGCAGCCAAGGCTACCTCCAGGGGAATAATTCACCCCTCCACTTT.

A note on this clone: One junction end does not reproduce the germline sequence, and a read error may be involved. The V gene is TRBV5-1, the J gene TRBJ1-2, with D possibly being TRBD1 (5 bases). CDR1 is SGHRS and CDR2 is YFSETQ in the germline V gene. The length of the CDR3 is 15 residues. Here the CDR3 reads CASSPQTEISYAYTF. DNA of the CDR3: TGCGCCAGCAGCCCCCAGACAGAGATTTCCTATGCCTACACCTTC.

The V call is TRBV25-1, the J call TRBJ2-1; D might be TRBD1 (6 bases). With 5 bases removed from V and 12 bases from J, the gap between germline ends came to 17 bases. Germline CDR1 reads MGHDK; CDR2 reads SYGVNS. The CDR3 spans 13 residues. Written as DNA, the CDR3 is TGTGCCAGCAGTCCCTCAAGGGGGTCGAGGCAGTTCTTC. This sequence encodes CASSPSRGSRQFF.

The V gene is TRBV7-2, the J gene TRBJ1-2; D is unresolved. V shed 5 bases and J shed 5 bases, with 12 bases lying between them. This CDR3 is 13 amino acids long. The V gene's germline CDR1 is SGHTA and CDR2 FQGNSA. This chain's CDR3 is CASSIDKIYGYTF. The CDR3 DNA reads TGTGCCAGCAGCATTGACAAGATATATGGCTACACCTTC.

V usage is TRBV5-4 and J usage is TRBJ1-1; 7 nucleotides match TRBD1. Trimming cost V 0 bases and J 0 bases; bases outside gene matches: 2. Germline V gives CDR1 SGHNT, CDR2 YYREEE (reference sequence). The CDR3 loop spans 15 amino acids. Here the CDR3 DNA reads TGTGCCAGCAGCTTGGTTGGGACAGTGAACACTGAAGCTTTCTTT. This gives the protein CASSLVGTVNTEAFF. Full variable domain (remainder filled in from reference TRBV5-4 and TRBJ1-1): ETGVTQSPTHLIKTRGQQVTLRCSSQSGHNTVSWYQQALGQGPQFIFQYYREEENGRGNFPPRFSGLQFPNYSSELNVNALELDDSALYLCASSLVGTVNTEAFFGQGTRLTVV.

The chain uses TRBV2 and TRBJ2-4, with TRBD2 as a possible D gene (6 bases). CDR1 SNHLY and CDR2 FYNNEI come from the germline V gene. This CDR3 region has 13 residues. V was clipped by 1 base and J by 16 bases, with 17 bases between them. The CDR3 coding sequence is TGTGCCAGCAGTGAAGACTCCGGGACTGCCGAATACTTC. As protein: CASSEDSGTAEYF.

The chain has TRBV6-1 and TRBJ2-4, with 14 bases identical to TRBD2. V gave up 3 bases and J gave up 3 bases; unmatched junction bases: 10. The CDR3 runs to 19 residues. Germline V gene data show CDR1 as MNHNS and CDR2 as SASEGT. CDR3 region: CASSDPGLAGVVVKNIQYF. As DNA, the CDR3 is TGTGCCAGCAGTGACCCGGGACTAGCGGGGGTGGTAGTCAAAAACATTCAGTACTTC.

The genes are TRBV11-2 and TRBJ2-5, with no clear D. The CDR3 is made up of 14 amino acids. V lost 5 bases, J lost 3 bases, and 13 bases lay in between. Germline V gene data show CDR1 as SGHAT and CDR2 as FQNNGV. The CDR3 loop is CASSPLDQEETQYF. The DNA for the CDR3 is TGTGCCAGCAGCCCCCTAGACCAAGAAGAGACCCAGTACTTC.